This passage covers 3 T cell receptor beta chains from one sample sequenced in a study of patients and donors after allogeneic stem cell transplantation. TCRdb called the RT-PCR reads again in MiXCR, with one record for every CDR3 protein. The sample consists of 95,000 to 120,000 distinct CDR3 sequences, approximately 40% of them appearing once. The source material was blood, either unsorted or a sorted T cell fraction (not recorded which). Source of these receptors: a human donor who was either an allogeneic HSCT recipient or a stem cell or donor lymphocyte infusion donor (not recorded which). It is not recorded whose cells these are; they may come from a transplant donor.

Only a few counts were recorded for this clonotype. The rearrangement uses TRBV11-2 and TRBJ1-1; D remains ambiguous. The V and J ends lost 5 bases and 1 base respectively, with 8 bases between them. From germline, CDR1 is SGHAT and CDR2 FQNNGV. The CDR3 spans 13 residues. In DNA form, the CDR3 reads TGTGCCAGCAGCCAAACAAGGAACACTGAAGCTTTCTTT. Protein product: CASSQTRNTEAFF.

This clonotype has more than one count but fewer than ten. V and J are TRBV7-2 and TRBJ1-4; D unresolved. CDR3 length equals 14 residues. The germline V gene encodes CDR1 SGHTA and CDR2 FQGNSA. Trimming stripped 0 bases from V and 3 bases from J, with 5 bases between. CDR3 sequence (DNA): TGTGCCAGCAGCTTAGCGCTGGCTAATGAAAAACTGTTTTTT. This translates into CASSLALANEKLFF. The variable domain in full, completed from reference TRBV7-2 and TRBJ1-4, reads GAGVSQSPSNKVTEKGKDVELRCDPISGHTALYWYRQSLGQGLEFLIYFQGNSAPDKSGLPSDRFSAERTGGSVSTLTIQRTQQEDSAVYLCASSLALANEKLFFGSGTQLSVL.

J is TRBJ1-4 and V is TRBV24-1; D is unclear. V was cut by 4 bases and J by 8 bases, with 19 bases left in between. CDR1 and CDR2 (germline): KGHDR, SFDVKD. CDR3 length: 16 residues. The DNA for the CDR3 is TGTGCCACCAGTGACCCGACCCTCGGGGAAGGAGAAAAACTGTTTTTT. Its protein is CATSDPTLGEGEKLFF.